The 28 T cell receptor beta chains below were found in one sample sequenced in a study of shared clonotypes between healthy human individuals. TCRdb's table, derived via immunoSEQ multiplex PCR, lists solely in-frame clones and lacks some. The sample gives 1 million to 1.3 million clones, approximately 80% of which show up once; around 0.6% is in the top ten. Sequencing was performed on memory CD4+ T cells from PBMCs. Subset indicated: CD45RA-negative fraction. The receptors come from a man aged 18 to 29 in good health. Some clones in this sample may be carry-over from other donors' samples.

This chain links TRBV6-1 with TRBJ1-1; D might be TRBD1 (5 bases). Deletions cut 4 bases from V and 4 bases from J, with 13 bases between. Germline CDR1 is MNHNS and CDR2 is SASEGT. This CDR3 is built from 14 residues. CDR3 nucleotides: TGTGCCAGCAGTGTCCAGGGAGAAGGCACTGAAGCTTTCTTT. This translates into CASSVQGEGTEAFF.

Only one count was recorded for this clone. The genes are TRBV7-8 and TRBJ2-7; possible D gene TRBD1, 6 bases. V lost 5 bases to trimming and J lost 1 base, with 18 bases between them. From germline, CDR1 is SGHVS and CDR2 FQNEAQ. This CDR3 region has 16 residues. Here the CDR3 DNA reads TGTGCCAGCAGCAAATCTCCCGGGACAAATTCCTACGAGCAGTACTTC. This codes for CASSKSPGTNSYEQYF.

This chain connects TRBV2 to TRBJ2-1; TRBD2 matches 7 bases. This CDR3 is built from 15 residues. Germline CDR1 SNHLY, CDR2 FYNNEI. Unmatched junction bases numbered 3, after V lost 1 base and J lost 3 bases. The CDR3, as DNA: TGTGCCAGCAGTGAAGGGCTAGCGGACTACAATGAGCAGTTCTTC. Its translation: CASSEGLADYNEQFF.

CDR3 residues: CASSVGLAGASDTQYF. The CDR3 DNA follows: TGCGCCAGCAGCGTTGGACTAGCGGGAGCCTCAGATACGCAGTATTTT. This chain uses TRBV5-1 with TRBJ2-3; 13 bases fit TRBD2. The V gene end was trimmed by 4 bases and the J gene end by 4 bases; junction bases not matched to a gene: 6. Germline CDR1 reads SGHRS; CDR2 reads YFSETQ. The CDR3 length is 16 residues.

V is TRBV2 and J is TRBJ2-6; 7 nucleotides align to TRBD1. From germline, CDR1 is SNHLY and CDR2 FYNNEI. The ends lost 10 bases at V and 4 bases at J; junction bases unmatched: 10. This CDR3 is 15 amino acids long. The CDR3 sequence is CATRLTGLGANVLTF. As DNA, the CDR3 is TGTGCCACCAGATTGACAGGGTTGGGGGCCAACGTCCTGACTTTC.

The chain carries TRBV5-1 and TRBJ2-7; maybe TRBD1 (6 bases). CDR3 length: 15 amino acids. V was trimmed by 4 bases and J by 1 base, leaving 15 bases between them. The germline gives CDR1 SGHRS, CDR2 YFSETQ. This CDR3 reads CASSPTDSVSYEQYF. In nucleotides, the CDR3 is TGCGCCAGCAGCCCCACGGACAGCGTTTCCTACGAGCAGTACTTC.

The rearrangement joins TRBV5-6 to TRBJ2-1; 7 bases align to TRBD1. This CDR3 contains 15 residues. With V trimmed by 4 bases and J by 1 base, 5 bases remained unmatched. CDR1 and CDR2 from the germline V gene are SGHDT and YYEEEE. The CDR3 DNA reads as TGTGCCAGCAGCCCACAGGGGAAATCCTACAATGAGCAGTTCTTC. It codes for CASSPQGKSYNEQFF.

J is TRBJ2-3 and V is TRBV29-1, with D possibly matching TRBD2 (5 bases). This CDR3 spans 12 amino acids. Per germline, CDR1 SQVTM and CDR2 ANQGSEA. V lost 7 bases and J 6 bases, leaving 14 bases between the germline ends. The CDR3: CSASGGADTQYF. Here the CDR3 DNA reads TGCAGCGCCTCCGGAGGCGCCGATACGCAGTATTTT.

This clone appeared a few times. Other DNA variants within this sample encode the same CDR3. The chain has TRBV30 and TRBJ1-5; D might be TRBD1 (6 bases). The germline gives CDR1 GTSNPN, CDR2 SVGIG (reference sequence). The CDR3 is 14 amino acids. Trimming removed 5 bases from V and 5 bases from J, with 16 bases in between. CDR3 nucleotide sequence: TGTGCCTGGTCTCCGGGACAAGGTTATCAGCCCCAGCATTTT. Its protein is CAWSPGQGYQPQHF. Full variable domain (rest looked up from reference TRBV30 and TRBJ1-5): SQTIHQWPATLVQPVGSPLSLECTVEGTSNPNLYWYRQAAGRGLQLLFYSVGIGQISSEVPQNLSASRPQDRQFILSSKKLLLSDSGFYLCAWSPGQGYQPQHFGDGTRLSIL.

The chain links TRBV6-5 to TRBJ2-2; D is uncertain. V lost 2 bases to trimming and J lost 6 bases, with 4 bases between them. Germline lookup yields CDR1 MNHEY and CDR2 SVGAGI. This CDR3 has 12 residues. The CDR3 DNA follows: TGTGCCAGCAGTTACAGGTCCGGGGAGCTGTTTTTT. Its protein is CASSYRSGELFF.

This clone occurred once. The chain uses TRBV5-8 and TRBJ2-5; D is ambiguous. The V end was cut by 1 base, the J end by 3 bases, with 7 bases between. Germline CDR1 is SGHTS and CDR2 is YDEGEE. The CDR3 runs to 13 residues. CDR3 loop: CASSLQQKETQYF. The CDR3 nucleotides read TGTGCCAGCAGCTTGCAACAGAAAGAGACCCAGTACTTC.

This clone was picked up one time. The V call is TRBV5-1, the J call TRBJ1-3; D gene unclear. V lost 4 bases and J 0 bases, leaving 14 bases between the germline ends. This CDR3 is 16 amino acids long. The germline V gene has CDR1 SGHRS and CDR2 YFSETQ. This chain's CDR3 is CASSKVATDSGNTIYF. The CDR3 DNA reads TGCGCCAGCAGCAAAGTGGCCACCGACTCTGGAAACACCATATATTTT.

This rearrangement joins TRBV28 to TRBJ1-2, with a weak D call TRBD1 (6 bases). The germline V gene encodes CDR1 MDHEN and CDR2 SYDVKM. Trimming cost V 5 bases and J 13 bases, with 20 bases left between them. This CDR3 is built from 13 residues. The CDR3 DNA is TGTGCCAGCAGTCCTACACATAACAGGGTTCCCACCTTC. It translates to CASSPTHNRVPTF.

This chain joins TRBV12-5 and TRBJ2-3; D is possibly TRBD2 (6 bases). This CDR3 is built from 15 residues. Germline CDR1 is LGHNT and CDR2 is FRNRAP. The V and J ends lost 1 base and 5 bases respectively, with 13 bases between them. CDR3 loop: CASGLGQGGIDTQYF. In DNA form, the CDR3 reads TGTGCTAGTGGTTTGGGGCAGGGAGGCATAGATACGCAGTATTTT.

J is TRBJ1-2 and V is TRBV7-2, with D possibly being TRBD1 (5 bases). The CDR3 spans 13 residues. Deletions cut 4 bases from V and 4 bases from J, with 10 bases between. CDR1 and CDR2 from the germline V gene are SGHTA and FQGNSA. Here the CDR3 reads CASSSDKVYGYTF. For the CDR3, the DNA is TGTGCCAGCAGCTCGGACAAGGTCTATGGCTACACCTTC.

The chain couples TRBV19 to TRBJ1-5; D remains unclear. CDR3 length: 12 residues. Deletions cut 4 bases from V and 3 bases from J, with 4 bases between. Germline loops: CDR1 LNHDA, CDR2 SQIVND (reference sequence). Here the CDR3 DNA reads TGTGCCAGTAGTACCTTCAATCAGCCCCAGCATTTT. Protein product: CASSTFNQPQHF.

Remarks on this clone: A much larger clone differs by one base, so this may be a read error. The genes are TRBV2 and TRBJ2-2; 7 bases match TRBD2. CDR3 length: 13 amino acids. The V gene's germline CDR1 is SNHLY and CDR2 FYNNEI. CDR3: CVSGVTNTGELFF. CDR3 sequence (DNA): TGTGTCAGCGGGGTTACGAACACCGGGGAGCTGTTTTTT.

The chain has TRBV7-8 and TRBJ2-5; tentative D call: TRBD1 (5 bases). The CDR3 extends over 15 amino acids. Trimming took 1 base from V and 5 from J, leaving 14 bases between them. Germline CDR1 and CDR2: SGHVS and FQNEAQ. CDR3: CASSLGGAVGETQYF. CDR3 DNA: TGTGCCAGCAGCTTAGGTGGGGCGGTGGGGGAGACCCAGTACTTC.

This chain's CDR3 is CASRRAGEQYF. For the CDR3, the DNA is TGTGCCAGCAGGCGGGCCGGAGAGCAGTACTTC. The chain recombines TRBV28 with TRBJ2-7; D is perhaps TRBD2 (5 bases). CDR1 MDHEN and CDR2 SYDVKM come from the germline V gene. Trimming took 6 bases from V and 7 from J, leaving 10 bases between them. The CDR3 totals 11 residues.

The J gene is TRBJ1-1, the V gene TRBV5-1; D ambiguous. CDR1 is SGHRS and CDR2 is YFSETQ in the germline V gene. The CDR3 is 14 residues long. The germline V and J ends were trimmed by 0 bases and 7 bases, with 13 bases remaining between them. This chain's CDR3 is CASSLAGPLGEAFF. CDR3 nucleotide sequence: TGCGCCAGCAGCTTGGCCGGGCCTTTGGGTGAAGCTTTCTTT.

On this clone itself: The sample carries other DNA sequences with the same CDR3. The chain links TRBV5-6 to TRBJ1-3, with D uncertain. Per the germline V gene, CDR1 is SGHDT and CDR2 is YYEEEE. The CDR3 length is 15 residues. Trimming removed 1 base at V and 0 bases at J, with 8 bases between. In DNA, the CDR3 is TGTGCCAGCAGCTTGACGGGGAACTCTGGAAACACCATATATTTT. It translates to CASSLTGNSGNTIYF.

The gene calls are TRBV7-9 and TRBJ2-5, with D perhaps matching TRBD1 (5 bases). The CDR3 spans 14 residues. Trimming cost V 4 bases and J 4 bases, with 13 bases left between them. Germline assignment: CDR1 SEHNR and CDR2 FQNEAQ (reference sequence). This chain's CDR3 is CASSSQGLVETQYF. Here the CDR3 DNA reads TGTGCCAGCAGCTCGCAGGGATTGGTAGAGACCCAGTACTTC. Using reference TRBV7-9 and TRBJ2-5 for the parts outside the CDR3, the full variable domain is DTGVSQNPRHKITKRGQNVTFRCDPISEHNRLYWYRQTLGQGPEFLTYFQNEAQLEKSRLLSDRFSAERPKGSFSTLEIQRTEQGDSAMYLCASSSQGLVETQYFGPGTRLLVL.

This clone was seen only once. Other DNA sequences from this sample encode an identical CDR3 as well. The chain links TRBV5-1 to TRBJ2-3, with 10 nucleotides matching TRBD1. The CDR3 has 15 residues. Losses at the gene ends were 5 bases for V and 3 bases for J; bases not matched to a gene: 6. Germline CDR1 and CDR2: SGHRS and YFSETQ. This chain's CDR3 is CASSPRDRGTDTQYF. The CDR3 bases are TGCGCCAGCAGTCCCCGGGACAGGGGTACAGATACGCAGTATTTT.

The chain carries TRBV6-6 and TRBJ1-1, with D unclear. The CDR3 has 16 amino acids. V shed 0 bases and J shed 1 base, with 12 bases lying between them. The germline V gene encodes CDR1 MNHNY and CDR2 SVGAGI (reference sequence). The CDR3 DNA reads as TGTGCCAGCAGTTACTCTCGGCAGTTTTGGAACACTGAAGCTTTCTTT. It yields the protein CASSYSRQFWNTEAFF.

This sequence joins TRBV28 and TRBJ1-1, with 11 bases lining up with TRBD1. J lost 4 bases, V lost 2 bases, and 3 bases had no gene match. Germline V gene data show CDR1 as MDHEN and CDR2 as SYDVKM. The CDR3 contains 15 residues. In DNA, the CDR3 is TGTGCCAGCAGTTTAGCCGGGACAGGGGGCACTGAAGCTTTCTTT. This translates into CASSLAGTGGTEAFF. Full variable domain (remainder filled in from reference TRBV28 and TRBJ1-1): DVKVTQSSRYLVKRTGEKVFLECVQDMDHENMFWYRQDPGLGLRLIYFSYDVKMKEKGDIPEGYSVSREKKERFSLILESASTNQTSMYLCASSLAGTGGTEAFFGQGTRLTVV.

V and J are TRBV9 and TRBJ1-5; TRBD1 aligns across 8 bases. Trimming at V came to 4 bases and at J to 2 bases, leaving 5 bases not matched to a gene. This CDR3 is built from 15 residues. Germline V gives CDR1 SGDLS, CDR2 YYNGEE. CDR3 nucleotide sequence: TGTGCCAGCAGCCCAGGGGGCGAGGGCAATCAGCCCCAGCATTTT. Protein sequence: CASSPGGEGNQPQHF.

The V gene is TRBV11-2, the J gene TRBJ2-7; D not certain. CDR1 SGHAT and CDR2 FQNNGV come from the germline V gene. This CDR3 is 12 amino acids long. Trimming took 2 bases from V and 6 from J, leaving 8 bases between them. CDR3 nucleotides: TGTGCCAGCAGCTTAATAATGCTCGAGCAGTACTTC. Protein: CASSLIMLEQYF.

V usage is TRBV5-8 and J usage is TRBJ2-7; D unclear. Looked up from germline, CDR1 is SGHTS and CDR2 is YDEGEE. The CDR3 totals 15 residues. The V and J ends lost 2 bases and 4 bases respectively, with 16 bases between them. CDR3 loop: CASSFGSGSSYEQYF. Here the CDR3 DNA reads TGTGCCAGCAGCTTTGGGTCCGGATCCTCTTACGAGCAGTACTTC.